This T cell receptor (beta chain) was identified during a study of cytomegalovirus exposure and HLA in healthy donors. The study, taken as a whole, reports: Presence/absence analyses assumed roughly uniform sequencing depth across donors, which may not hold. Serostatus for CMV was the only available immune exposure information.

Remarks on this clone: The antigen is not known.

PCR amplification relied on 60 Vbeta primers (plus 13 Jbeta primers). Profiled with immunoSEQ multiplex PCR; TCRdb holds only in-frame clones, not every one. The sample has 150,000 to 200,000 clones, roughly 65% seen once. Per germline, CDR1 SGHDT and CDR2 YYEEEE. The CDR3 sequence is 15 residues long. The V and J ends lost 4 bases and 6 bases respectively, with 14 bases between them. Input material: PBMCs. This clonotype was sampled from a man between 18 and 29 years old in good health and CMV-seropositive. The chain combines TRBV5-6 with TRBJ1-6; tentatively, D is TRBD1 (6 bases). CDR3 nucleotide sequence: TGTGCCAGCAGCGCTCGGGGGGGCCGTAATTCACCCCTCCACTTT. This translates into CASSARGGRNSPLHF.